This T cell receptor beta chain was documented in a study of control samples from healthy donors and cancer patients. CDR3 length: 17 amino acids. V lost 5 bases, J lost 0 bases, and 12 bases stayed unmatched. Germline loops: CDR1 LNHDA, CDR2 SQIVND (reference sequence). Clones were read by immunoSEQ multiplex PCR, and TCRdb kept only the in-frame ones, dropping some. The table records approximately 120,000 clones, 90% of them present only once. Sequencing used blood. This TCR derives from a human donor in good health. The donor label of this sample is uncertain. The V call is TRBV19, the J call TRBJ1-2; 7 bases fit TRBD1. The CDR3 spells CASSSYRTGETNYGYTF. For the CDR3, the DNA is TGTGCCAGTAGTTCTTACCGGACAGGAGAAACTAACTATGGCTACACCTTC. Drawing the rest from reference TRBV19 and TRBJ1-2, the complete variable domain is DGGITQSPKYLFRKEGQNVTLSCEQNLNHDAMYWYRQDPGQGLRLIYYSQIVNDFQKGDIAEGYSVSREKKESFPLTVTSAQKNPTAFYLCASSSYRTGETNYGYTFGSGTRLTVV.